Included here is one TCR beta chain sequence, with context. The target antigen is unknown. This entry is derived from a study of blood T cells in healthy people across ages. Overall study results and limits: More naive CD4+ cells and higher diversity were found in long-lived than in aged donors. A roughly linear fall in TCR beta diversity per million T cells was seen with increasing age.

Primed by a sample-barcoded 5' primer and a J-beta primer mix, a second PCR proceeded for about 7 to 12 cycles. TCRdb used MiXCR to reprocess the 5' RACE reads, holding one entry per CDR3 protein. Here the sample spans 1.4 million or so distinct CDR3 sequences, about 42% being singletons. This TCR was sampled from a woman aged 18-35 years in good health. Source material: blood.

The CDR3 DNA follows: TGTGCCAGCAGCCCCGGGACAGAAGATCAGCCCCAGCATTTT. It translates to CASSPGTEDQPQHF. This chain joins TRBV5-6 and TRBJ1-5; TRBD1 agrees at 7 bases. The germline gives CDR1 SGHDT, CDR2 YYEEEE. The CDR3 runs to 14 residues. Trimming removed 4 bases from V and 5 bases from J; junction bases left unmatched: 6.